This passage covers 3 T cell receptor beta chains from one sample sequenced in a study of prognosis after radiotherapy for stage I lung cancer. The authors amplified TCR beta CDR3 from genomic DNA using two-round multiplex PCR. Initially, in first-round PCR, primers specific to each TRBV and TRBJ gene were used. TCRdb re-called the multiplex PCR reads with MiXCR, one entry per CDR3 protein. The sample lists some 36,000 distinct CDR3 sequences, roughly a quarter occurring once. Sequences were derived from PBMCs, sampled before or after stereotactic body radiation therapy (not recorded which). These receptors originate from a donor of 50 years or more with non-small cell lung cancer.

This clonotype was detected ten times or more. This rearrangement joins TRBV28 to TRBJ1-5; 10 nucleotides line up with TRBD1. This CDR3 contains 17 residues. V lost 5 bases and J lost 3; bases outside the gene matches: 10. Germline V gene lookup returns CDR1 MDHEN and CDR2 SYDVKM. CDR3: CASSSGLTGGNNQPQHF. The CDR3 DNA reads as TGTGCCAGCAGTAGCGGTTTGACAGGGGGCAACAATCAGCCCCAGCATTTT.

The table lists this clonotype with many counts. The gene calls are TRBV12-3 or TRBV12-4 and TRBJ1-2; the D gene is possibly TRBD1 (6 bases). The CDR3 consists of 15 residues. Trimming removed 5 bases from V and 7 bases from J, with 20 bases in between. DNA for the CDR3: TGTGCCAGCAGTACAGCCGACAGGACCGCGGGTGGCTACACCTTC. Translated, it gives CASSTADRTAGGYTF.

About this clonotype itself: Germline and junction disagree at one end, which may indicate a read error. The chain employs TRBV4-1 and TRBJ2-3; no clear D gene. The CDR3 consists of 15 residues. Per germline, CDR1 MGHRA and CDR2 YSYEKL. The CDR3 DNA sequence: TGCGCCAGCAGCCAAGATCGCTTGGGGTCCGATACCCAGTATTTT. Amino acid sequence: CASSQDRLGSDTQYF.